The present T cell receptor beta chain was sequenced within a study of T cell repertoires in cytomegalovirus infection. Overall study findings and caveats: HLA-C-restricted CMV clonotypes gave the most frequent clonotype in two of eight donors.

TCRdb independently ran MiXCR on the reads; one entry per CDR3 protein. The sample has around 200,000 distinct CDR3 sequences, about a sixth seen once; the top ten hold approximately 25%. The CDR3 consists of 15 residues. Germline lookup yields CDR1 SGHVS and CDR2 FNYEAQ. V was cut by 5 bases and J by 8 bases, with 16 bases left in between. As for this clonotype: Antigen unknown.

V gene TRBV7-6 combines with J gene TRBJ1-6, with a weak D call TRBD1 (6 bases). The sequenced material came from CD8+ T cells from PBMCs. The sequence came from a human donor in good health (CMV status not recorded). Some clones in this sample may be carry-over from other donors' samples. The CDR3 reads CASSNPQGYDSPLHF. The DNA of the CDR3 is TGTGCCAGCAGCAACCCACAGGGATACGATTCACCCCTCCACTTT.